This T cell receptor beta chain was sequenced in a study of blood T cell repertoires in COVID-19. Study as a whole: Acute-phase and convalescent COVID-19 samples originated in the United States, Italy and Spain.

Libraries were prepared by immunoSEQ multiplex PCR; TCRdb keeps only in-frame clonotypes and omits some of them. The sample records about 200,000 clones, under 90% being singletons. Self-reported history from a screening survey and questionnaire set each donor's cohort. This TCR derives from a woman in her 50s who had been exposed to COVID-19. The source material was PBMCs or T cells enriched from blood (not recorded which).

The CDR3 protein is CASSLKRGQLNTEAFF. CDR3 sequence (DNA): TGTGCCAGCTCACTTAAAAGGGGACAATTGAACACTGAAGCTTTCTTT. The chain links TRBV18 to TRBJ1-1; TRBD1 might be the D (6 bases). Germline CDR1 is KGHSH and CDR2 is LQKENI. The germline V and J ends were trimmed by 4 bases and 0 bases, with 15 bases remaining between them. The CDR3 runs 16 residues.